Listed below are T cell receptor beta chains from one sample, sequenced in a study of OX40 agonist ivuxolimab in advanced cancers. The table came from immunoSEQ multiplex PCR; TCRdb's copy has only in-frame clones and leaves some out. The data contain tens of thousands of clones, just under 90% of them singletons. Sequencing used CD4+ or CD8+ T cells sorted from blood, obtained in a trial of the OX40 agonist ivuxolimab. The receptors shown here come from an adult with an advanced solid tumor such as melanoma, head and neck, liver or kidney cancer. CDR3s leave out the opening cysteine and the closing phenylalanine or tryptophan.

V gene	CDR3 protein
TRBV5-1	ASSLGLSGSSSYEQY
TRBV5-1	ASSIPGNTIY
TRBV11-1	ASRRTGAGNTEAF
TRBV13	ASSLFFDSQETQY
TRBV4-3	ASSRRLAGNNEQF
TRBV25-1	ASSERESYNSPLH
TRBV6-5	ASSPLGGGYEQY
TRBV5-1	ASSSAGGLPEQY
TRBV25-1	ASSDPGQGKGYEQF
TRBV14	ASSRQGKGTDTQY
TRBV2	ASSMEGLAKNIQY
TRBV20-1	SALLSETQY
TRBV10-3	AISASGTEQY
TRBV5-1	ASSFGGFSYEQY
TRBV13	ASSRGLAGTWEQF
TRBV27	ASSLSVGGFTDTQY
TRBV4-1	ASSQEGEAIQY
TRBV7-3	ASSPMSRAGTEAF
TRBV6-1	AGTGTGTTGELF
TRBV19	ASSPRLRVDEKLF
TRBV11-3	ASSLGWAGGGETQY
TRBV5-1	ASSLAKVAGDGAKNIQY